This T cell receptor (beta chain) was sequenced in a study of OX40 agonist ivuxolimab in advanced cancers. A note on the overall study: Ivuxolimab was an agonistic, fully human IgG2 monoclonal antibody directed against OX40 (CD134), a costimulatory receptor. The monotherapy dose-escalation portion (N of about 49 patients) of the phase I ivuxolimab trial is reported in the paper. In the dose-escalation cohort, approximately 80% of patients were male, and the mean age was 60 years with a range of roughly 20 to 79. Among the 50 to 55 dose-escalation patients, about 20 had hepatocellular carcinoma, about 15 melanoma, 9 renal cell carcinoma and 9 head and neck cancer. Three dose-escalation patients achieved partial responses, one with hepatocellular carcinoma and two with cutaneous melanoma. Intravenous ivuxolimab was administered to patients every 2 weeks at six dose levels: 0.01, 0.1, 0.3, 1.5, 3 and 10 mg/kg. Patients were allowed to have had prior anti-PD-1, anti-PD-L1 or anti-CTLA-4 therapy, and approximately 40% of the dose-escalation patients had been treated with checkpoint inhibitors. Peripheral TCRbeta sequencing aimed to test whether ivuxolimab altered TCR sequence diversity and caused clonal T-cell expansion. General study outcomes and caveats: Which antigens the clonally expanded peripheral T cells were specific for was not determined. Low levels of normalized T-cell clonal expansion were also shown by some nonresponding patients. After ivuxolimab, more expanded clones were found on average in CD8+ T cells than in CD4+ T cells. In the 0.1-3.0 mg/kg groups, partial responders had among the lowest normalized peripheral clonal expansion, particularly in CD8+ T cells. At doses of 0.1 to 3.0 mg/kg, clonal expansion of both CD4+ and CD8+ blood T cells was observed from baseline to week 6.

About this clone: The antigen it recognizes is unknown. No clone much larger than this one lies a single base away; base qualities are absent.

The trial excluded patients who had a history of autoimmune disease or who were on systemic immunosuppression. Peripheral blood for TCR sequencing was drawn from every dose cohort at baseline, at cycle 4 day 1 and at cycle 7 day 1. The samples were taken from a phase I, first-in-human, multicenter, open-label dose-escalation trial of ivuxolimab. Adults with locally advanced or metastatic head and neck squamous cell, hepatocellular, melanoma or renal cell carcinoma were enrolled in the trial. CD4+ and CD8+ T cells were sorted separately from peripheral blood before TCR sequencing. The germline V gene encodes CDR1 SGHAT and CDR2 FQNNGV. For this chain, trimming is 3 bases at the V end and 5 bases at the J end, and the number of junction bases without a gene match is 4. The CDR3 covers 15 residues, taking in both the cysteine and the phenylalanine. Only the CDR3 region is kept as DNA, spanning 45 bases read in frame from base 1.

For sequencing of the TCRbeta CDR3 region, genomic DNA was extracted from the sorted cells. The immunoSEQ Assay was used to sequence the TCRbeta CDR3 regions. TCRdb carries this immuneACCESS record with in-frame sequences only. Its versions omit some clonotypes, under half of them owing to an unresolved V gene in the studies checked, with the rest unexplained. This sample comprises around 37,000 clones, around 81% of them detected only once. Around 19% of the sample goes to the ten largest clones. The starting material was CD4+ or CD8+ T cells sorted from blood, obtained in a trial of the OX40 agonist ivuxolimab. This sequence originates from an adult with an advanced solid tumor such as melanoma, head and neck, liver or kidney cancer. Recombination joined TRBV11-2 with TRBJ2-5; the junction holds 12 bases that match TRBD2. The CDR3 reads as follows: CASSFLAGGRETQYF. In nucleotides, the sequence is TGTGCCAGCAGCTTTCTAGCGGGGGGGCGGGAGACCCAGTACTTC.